The 8 T cell receptor beta chains given below trace back to one sample, sequenced in a study of blood T cell repertoires in COVID-19. Some clones are missing from TCRdb's copy, which holds only in-frame ones; the method was immunoSEQ multiplex PCR. The sample carries about 240,000 clones, about 86% recorded once. The sequenced sample was peripheral blood. These receptors originate from a woman younger than 45 who had recovered from COVID-19.

J is TRBJ1-5 and V is TRBV6-5, with TRBD1 matching 8 bases. With 6 bases clipped from V and 2 bases from J, the junction kept 6 bases outside the gene matches. Germline V lookup: CDR1 MNHEY, CDR2 SVGAGI. The length of the CDR3 is 15 residues. The CDR3 loop reads CASRSSGGGNQPQHF. The CDR3 region has the DNA TGTGCCAGCAGATCCTCAGGGGGCGGCAATCAGCCCCAGCATTTT.

The genes are TRBV6-5 and TRBJ1-1; no firm D call. The CDR3 is 12 residues long. Trimming took 0 bases from V and 8 from J, leaving 7 bases between them. In germline, CDR1 is MNHEY, CDR2 SVGAGI. The CDR3 protein is CASSYSGREAFF. Written as DNA, the CDR3 is TGTGCCAGCAGTTACTCTGGGAGAGAAGCTTTCTTT.

The J gene is TRBJ1-2, the V gene TRBV7-2; D may be TRBD1 (5 bases). Trimming left V 3 bases short and J 6 bases short, with 11 bases between. The CDR3 is made up of 13 amino acids. Looked up from germline, CDR1 is SGHTA and CDR2 is FQGNSA. CDR3 in DNA: TGTGCCAGCAGCTTGGTCGGGGGAAATGGCTACACCTTC. Translating gives CASSLVGGNGYTF.

This CDR3 is CASSERRTGENEQFF. CDR3 coding DNA: TGTGCCAGCAGTGAGAGACGGACAGGGGAGAATGAGCAGTTCTTC. The rearrangement uses TRBV6-1 and TRBJ2-1; 9 nucleotides agree with TRBD1. Germline V gene sequence: CDR1 MNHNS, CDR2 SASEGT. The CDR3 spans 15 residues. Germline trimming cut 3 bases from V and 7 bases from J; bases unmatched to any gene: 7.

The chain carries TRBV19 and TRBJ1-1; 8 nucleotides match TRBD1. Germline V lookup: CDR1 LNHDA, CDR2 SQIVND (reference sequence). V was pared by 6 bases and J by 3 bases, with 6 bases of the junction left unmatched. The CDR3 extends over 14 amino acids. The CDR3 protein is CASRPTGVDTEAFF. DNA of the CDR3: TGTGCCAGTAGGCCGACAGGGGTGGACACTGAAGCTTTCTTT.

This clone has just one count. V is TRBV5-1 and J is TRBJ2-1, with TRBD2 identical over 9 bases. Germline CDR1 and CDR2: SGHRS and YFSETQ. This CDR3 region has 16 residues. V lost 1 base and J lost 4; bases outside the gene matches: 6. CDR3 DNA: TGCGCCAGCAGCTTGTCCCTAGCGGGACTTTACAATGAGCAGTTCTTC. Its translation: CASSLSLAGLYNEQFF.

V is TRBV7-9 and J is TRBJ1-6; TRBD1 agrees at 11 bases. Germline V gives CDR1 SEHNR, CDR2 FQNEAQ (reference sequence). CDR3 length: 18 amino acids. V dropped 4 bases and J dropped 3; count of bases not matched to a gene: 8. CDR3 nucleotides: TGTGCCAGCAGCTCCACGGACAGGGGGCTCTTCTATAATTCACCCCTCCACTTT. Amino acid sequence: CASSSTDRGLFYNSPLHF. Using reference TRBV7-9 and TRBJ1-6 for the parts outside the CDR3, the full variable domain is DTGVSQNPRHKITKRGQNVTFRCDPISEHNRLYWYRQTLGQGPEFLTYFQNEAQLEKSRLLSDRFSAERPKGSFSTLEIQRTEQGDSAMYLCASSSTDRGLFYNSPLHFGNGTRLTVT.

The V gene is TRBV24-1, the J gene TRBJ2-3; D call uncertain. V was shortened by 1 base and J by 5 bases, with 6 bases between the two germline ends. The length of the CDR3 is 13 residues. Germline CDR1 KGHDR, CDR2 SFDVKD. DNA of the CDR3: TGTGCCACCAGTGATTTATCGGGAGATACGCAGTATTTT. Its protein product is CATSDLSGDTQYF.